Each of the 5 T cell receptor beta chains below was sequenced from the same sample in a study of technical replicates of blood from several donors. The protocol was immunoSEQ multiplex PCR, while the TCRdb copy is restricted to in-frame clones and leaves out a portion. The sample consists of about 73,000 clones, 90% of them appearing once. Sequenced: PBMCs. These receptors were taken from a human donor in good health. Some clones in this sample may be carry-over from other donors' samples.

The chain couples TRBV6-6 to TRBJ2-7; TRBD1 matches at 9 bases. V was pared by 4 bases and J by 4 bases, with 8 bases of the junction left unmatched. The CDR3 runs to 15 residues. CDR1 is MNHNY, CDR2 SVGAGI, per germline (reference sequence). The CDR3 DNA reads TGTGCCAGCAGTTCCCCGGGACAGGGAGATTACGAGCAGTACTTC. Translated: CASSSPGQGDYEQYF.

The chain is built from TRBV7-6 and TRBJ1-2; possible D gene TRBD1, 6 bases. Germline values: CDR1 SGHVS, CDR2 FNYEAQ. This CDR3 comprises 13 residues. The V end was cut by 1 base, the J end by 8 bases, with 11 bases between. CDR3 in DNA: TGTGCCAGCAGCTTAGGACACAGGGAAGGCTACACCTTC. Protein: CASSLGHREGYTF.

The V and J genes are TRBV19 and TRBJ2-1; TRBD1 aligns across 8 bases. The CDR3 extends over 15 amino acids. V shed 6 bases, J shed 7 bases, and the junction held 11 bases outside the gene matches. Per the germline V gene, CDR1 is LNHDA and CDR2 is SQIVND (reference sequence). This chain's CDR3 is CASSKKRDRKNEQFF. CDR3 bases: TGTGCCAGTAGCAAAAAAAGGGACAGGAAGAATGAGCAGTTCTTC.

The CDR3 loop reads CASSLRGDQEKLFF. CDR3 DNA: TGTGCCAGCAGCTTAAGGGGCGACCAGGAAAAACTGTTTTTT. The chain combines TRBV7-2 with TRBJ1-4; D possibly corresponds to TRBD1 (5 bases). Germline CDR1 is SGHTA and CDR2 is FQGNSA. This CDR3 comprises 14 residues. The ends were cut back, 2 bases at V and 8 bases at J, with 12 bases in the middle.

CDR3 sequence: CASTEFGRIRTNEKLFF. The CDR3 nucleotides read TGTGCCAGTACCGAGTTTGGGCGCATAAGGACTAATGAAAAACTGTTTTTT. This rearrangement joins TRBV19 to TRBJ1-4; D remains unclear. CDR1 and CDR2 (germline): LNHDA, SQIVND (reference sequence). This CDR3 contains 17 residues. Trimming pared 7 bases from V and 2 bases from J, leaving 20 bases between. Supplemented by reference TRBV19 and TRBJ1-4, the full variable domain reads DGGITQSPKYLFRKEGQNVTLSCEQNLNHDAMYWYRQDPGQGLRLIYYSQIVNDFQKGDIAEGYSVSREKKESFPLTVTSAQKNPTAFYLCASTEFGRIRTNEKLFFGSGTQLSVL.